Below, one TCR beta chain is given with its context. RNA transcripts gave rise to amplified TCR beta CDR3 regions. An initial round of RT-PCR targeting the TCR CDR3 relied on the HTBI primer set. From the multiplex PCR reads, TCRdb called clonotypes with MiXCR, one entry per CDR3 protein. The top ten hold about 9.8% of the sample, which has about 52,000 distinct CDR3 sequences, roughly 50% seen once. The data stem from a study of T cells in Graves' hyperthyroidism and ophthalmopathy. The V gene's germline CDR1 is DFQATT and CDR2 SNEGSKA (reference sequence). The CDR3 runs to 13 residues. V lost 6 bases to trimming and J lost 10 bases; unmatched junction nucleotides: 4.

The receptor's source is a woman between 45 and 65 years old with Graves' ophthalmopathy. The sequencing sample was made of blood. This chain links TRBV20-1 with TRBJ2-1; 15 bases align to TRBD2. CDR3 in DNA: TGCAGTGCCGCCGGGACTAGCGGGAGGGAGCAGTTCTTC. It is translated as CSAAGTSGREQFF.